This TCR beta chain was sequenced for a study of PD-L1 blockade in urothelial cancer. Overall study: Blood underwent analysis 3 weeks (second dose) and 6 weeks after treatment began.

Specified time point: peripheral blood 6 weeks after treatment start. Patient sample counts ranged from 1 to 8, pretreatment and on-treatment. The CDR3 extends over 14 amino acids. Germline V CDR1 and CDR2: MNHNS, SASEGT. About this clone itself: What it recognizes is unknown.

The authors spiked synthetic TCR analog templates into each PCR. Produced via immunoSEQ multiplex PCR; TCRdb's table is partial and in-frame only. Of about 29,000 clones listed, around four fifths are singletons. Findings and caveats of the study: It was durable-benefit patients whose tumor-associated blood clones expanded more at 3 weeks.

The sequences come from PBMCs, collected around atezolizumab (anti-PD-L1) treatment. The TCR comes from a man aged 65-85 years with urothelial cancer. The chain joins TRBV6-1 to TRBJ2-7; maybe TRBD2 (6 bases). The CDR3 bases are TGTTCCCACGGCGGCAGGGAGGTCTCTTACGAGCAGTACTTC. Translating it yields CSHGGREVSYEQYF.